These 4 T cell receptor beta chains came from one sample sequenced in a study of blood T cell repertoires in COVID-19. Using immunoSEQ multiplex PCR, the repertoire was profiled, and TCRdb retains in-frame clones only, with some absent. This sample has a few hundred thousand clones, with over 65% found just once. Material for sequencing was peripheral blood. These receptors all come from a man aged 55 to 70 who had recovered from COVID-19.

The J gene is TRBJ2-2, the V gene TRBV24-1, with 7 bases that match TRBD1. This CDR3 is 16 amino acids long. Trimming cost V 3 bases and J 4 bases; bases outside gene matches: 7. Germline CDR1 and CDR2: KGHDR and SFDVKD. The CDR3 reads CATSDPRQGPTGELFF. In DNA form, the CDR3 reads TGTGCCACCAGTGATCCACGACAGGGCCCCACCGGGGAGCTGTTTTTT.

The table lists this clone with a count of one. The chain is built from TRBV5-1 and TRBJ2-1, with 10 bases that match TRBD2. Germline lookup yields CDR1 SGHRS and CDR2 YFSETQ. Germline trimming cut 1 base from V and 2 bases from J; bases unmatched to any gene: 9. The CDR3 sequence is 18 residues long. CDR3: CASSLSTPLAGAYNEQFF. The CDR3 bases are TGCGCCAGCAGCTTGTCAACCCCCCTAGCGGGGGCCTACAATGAGCAGTTCTTC. The variable domain in full, completed from reference TRBV5-1 and TRBJ2-1, reads KAGVTQTPRYLIKTRGQQVTLSCSPISGHRSVSWYQQTPGQGLQFLFEYFSETQRNKGNFPGRFSGRQFSNSRSEMNVSTLELGDSALYLCASSLSTPLAGAYNEQFFGPGTRLTVL.

V gene TRBV4-1 combines with J gene TRBJ1-2, with 9 positions matching TRBD1. The trim removed 4 bases at V and 7 bases at J, leaving 10 bases unmatched. Per the germline V gene, CDR1 is MGHRA and CDR2 is YSYEKL. The CDR3 spans 15 residues. The CDR3 region is CASSLRDRVVSGYTF. In DNA, the CDR3 is TGCGCCAGCAGCCTTCGGGACAGGGTAGTGTCTGGCTACACCTTC.

This sequence joins TRBV5-1 and TRBJ2-7; 12 nucleotides line up with TRBD1. With 4 bases clipped from V and 7 bases from J, the junction kept 6 bases outside the gene matches. The V gene's germline CDR1 is SGHRS and CDR2 YFSETQ. The CDR3 is 14 residues long. The CDR3 coding sequence is TGCGCCAGCAGCGTCCGGGACAGGGGGCCTGAGCAGTACTTC. It specifies CASSVRDRGPEQYF.